A single sample is the source of the 10 T cell receptor beta chains below, sequenced in a study of cytomegalovirus exposure and HLA in healthy donors. PCR was performed using 60 Vbeta and 13 Jbeta primers. Here immunoSEQ multiplex PCR was the method, and the copy in TCRdb shows in-frame clones only, minus some. Of 130,000 to 150,000 clones in the sample, roughly 80% were seen once. Sequencing was performed on PBMCs. The receptors come from a man aged 40-55 years in good health and CMV-seropositive.

This clone was seen only once. This sequence joins TRBV7-8 and TRBJ2-2, with 16 nucleotides matching TRBD2. V shed 5 bases, J shed 4 bases, and the junction held 7 bases outside the gene matches. Germline CDR1 SGHVS, CDR2 FQNEAQ. The CDR3 covers 18 residues. The DNA of the CDR3 is TGTGCCAGCAGCACCCCGGGACTAGCGGGAGGGGCCACCGGGGAGCTGTTTTTT. It yields the protein CASSTPGLAGGATGELFF.

The chain carries TRBV7-7 and TRBJ2-5; possibly TRBD1 for D (6 bases). The CDR3 is made up of 13 amino acids. The germline V and J ends were trimmed by 5 bases and 7 bases, with 14 bases remaining between them. Germline V lookup: CDR1 SSHAT, CDR2 FNYEAQ (reference sequence). The CDR3 loop reads CASSLQGSVTQYF. Written as DNA, the CDR3 is TGTGCCAGCAGCCTACAGGGTTCGGTGACCCAGTACTTC.

The gene calls are TRBV27 and TRBJ1-5, with a tentative D call TRBD1 (5 bases). Germline CDR1 and CDR2: MNHEY and SMNVEV (reference sequence). The CDR3 spans 15 residues. The germline V and J ends were trimmed by 6 bases and 1 base, with 13 bases remaining between them. The DNA of the CDR3 is TGTGCCAGCAGCCCAGGTGGGGGGAGCAATCAGCCCCAGCATTTT. Its protein product is CASSPGGGSNQPQHF.

The sample holds a few counts of this clone. The chain joins TRBV5-6 to TRBJ1-1; D gene uncertain. The germline V gene encodes CDR1 SGHDT and CDR2 YYEEEE. The length of the CDR3 is 13 residues. The V and J ends lost 4 bases and 1 base respectively, with 8 bases between them. CDR3 coding DNA: TGTGCCAGCAGCGCCGACAAGAACACTGAAGCTTTCTTT. Translated, it gives CASSADKNTEAFF. The full variable domain, its missing parts supplied by reference TRBV5-6 and TRBJ1-1, is DAGVTQSPTHLIKTRGQQVTLRCSPKSGHDTVSWYQQALGQGPQFIFQYYEEEERQRGNFPDRFSGHQFPNYSSELNVNALLLGDSALYLCASSADKNTEAFFGQGTRLTVV.

This sequence joins TRBV11-2 and TRBJ2-5; perhaps TRBD1 as D (5 bases). The germline V and J ends were trimmed by 8 bases and 3 bases, with 13 bases remaining between them. This CDR3 has 13 amino acids. Looked up from germline, CDR1 is SGHAT and CDR2 is FQNNGV. The CDR3 is CASLPGNKETQYF. In nucleotides, the CDR3 is TGTGCCAGCCTACCAGGGAACAAAGAGACCCAGTACTTC.

This clone has just a few counts. The chain employs TRBV19 and TRBJ1-4; 8 bases are shared with TRBD1. The CDR3 totals 15 residues. The junction had 10 bases not matched to a gene; V was cut back by 5 bases and J by 8 bases. Germline V gene data show CDR1 as LNHDA and CDR2 as SQIVND (reference sequence). CDR3 coding DNA: TGTGCCAGTAGTGAACTGGACAGGGATGAGGAAAAACTGTTTTTT. This gives the protein CASSELDRDEEKLFF.

In its sample, this clone was seen a few times. This chain connects TRBV6-1 to TRBJ1-4; TRBD1 agrees at 7 bases. The CDR3 has 15 residues. Germline CDR1 and CDR2: MNHNS and SASEGT. V lost 4 bases and J lost 8; bases outside the gene matches: 10. CDR3 nucleotide sequence: TGTGCCAGCAGTGTACTACAGGGGACTTCGGAAAAACTGTTTTTT. This encodes CASSVLQGTSEKLFF.

This clone was detected only a few times. This sequence joins TRBV29-1 and TRBJ2-2; a possible D gene is TRBD2 (7 bases). The CDR3 covers 16 residues. Germline V gene sequence: CDR1 SQVTM, CDR2 ANQGSEA. With 7 bases removed from V and 0 bases from J, the gap between germline ends came to 18 bases. The CDR3 region has the DNA TGCAGCGCCCAGTTGGGGGAGGGGGCGAACACCGGGGAGCTGTTTTTT. Its translation: CSAQLGEGANTGELFF.

The chain recombines TRBV5-4 with TRBJ1-2; TRBD1 agrees at 7 bases. The CDR3 loop spans 14 amino acids. The junction had 6 bases not matched to a gene; V was cut back by 4 bases and J by 3 bases. Germline V CDR1 and CDR2: SGHNT, YYREEE (reference sequence). The CDR3, as DNA: TGTGCCAGCAGCGGACAAGGGACAGACTATGGCTACACCTTC. Translating it yields CASSGQGTDYGYTF.

This chain connects TRBV5-1 to TRBJ2-1, with 7 bases that match TRBD2. The CDR3 is 15 amino acids. V trimming: 0 bases; J trimming: 8 bases; junction bases outside the gene matches: 8. Germline assignment: CDR1 SGHRS and CDR2 YFSETQ. CDR3 bases: TGCGCCAGCAGCTTGGGGCGGACTAGTAATCATGAGCAGTTCTTC. Translation gives CASSLGRTSNHEQFF.